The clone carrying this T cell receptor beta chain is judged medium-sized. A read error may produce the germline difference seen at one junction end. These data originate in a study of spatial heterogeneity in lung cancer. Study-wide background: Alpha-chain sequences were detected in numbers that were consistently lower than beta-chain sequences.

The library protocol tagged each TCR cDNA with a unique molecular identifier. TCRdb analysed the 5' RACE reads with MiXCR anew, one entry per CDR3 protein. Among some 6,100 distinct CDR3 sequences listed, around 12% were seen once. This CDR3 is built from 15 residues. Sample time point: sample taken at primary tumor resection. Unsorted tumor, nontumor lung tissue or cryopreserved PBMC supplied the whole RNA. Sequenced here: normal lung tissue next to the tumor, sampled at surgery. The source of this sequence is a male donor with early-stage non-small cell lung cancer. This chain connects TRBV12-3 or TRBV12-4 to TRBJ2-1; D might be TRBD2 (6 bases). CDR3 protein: CASSWPAGRLWEQSF. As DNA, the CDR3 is TGTGCCAGCAGTTGGCCAGCCGGGAGACTTTGGGAGCAGTCCTTC.